Detailed here is one TCR beta chain. Its antigen is not known. Repertoires were generated with immunoSEQ multiplex PCR, while TCRdb's copy carries only in-frame clones and drops some. The sample contains some 180,000 clones, around 94% of which appear only once. Whether given at about 4 or about 12 weeks, second doses were pooled. These data belong to a study of T cell responses to AZD1222 COVID-19 vaccine. General study points: Vaccine-related CD4 TCRs covered spike, predominating at 160-218 and 743-854. There were mostly white British donors and more females than males, and clonal diversity was possibly underestimated. Targeting of unmutated variant regions was reportedly seen in nearly half of spike-specific TCRs.

This specimen consisted of peripheral blood, obtained 28 days after the second AZD1222 dose. The TCR sequence derives from an adult who received the AZD1222 COVID-19 vaccine.

CDR3 in DNA: TGTGCCAGCAGCTCCCAAACTAAGAAGAATGAGCAGTTCTTC. Its protein is CASSSQTKKNEQFF. This chain joins TRBV11-3 and TRBJ2-1, with D unclear. V was cut by 4 bases and J by 7 bases, with 14 bases left in between. Germline loops: CDR1 SGHNT, CDR2 YENEEA. This CDR3 is 14 amino acids long.